This TCR beta chain appears in the sequencing data of a study of T cells in Graves' hyperthyroidism and ophthalmopathy. Fresh peripheral blood, around 10 ml of it, supplied the PBMCs. It was RNA transcripts that yielded the amplified TCR beta CDR3 regions. TCR CDR3 regions were first amplified by RT-PCR with HTBI primers. In TCRdb, the multiplex PCR reads were re-called with MiXCR into one record per CDR3 protein. The sample lists hundreds of thousands of distinct CDR3 sequences; 15% to 18% were seen once. V lost 0 bases and J 4 bases, leaving 16 bases between the germline ends. The CDR3 extends over 15 amino acids. Germline assignment: CDR1 SQVTM and CDR2 ANQGSEA. The table lists this clonotype with a few counts. No antigen is known for it. General observations from the study: Ophthalmopathy, which appeared later, was predicted by the model a median about 6 months before onset. Ophthalmopathy stood apart from stable hyperthyroidism in a 13 V-J model.

The sequence derives from a woman younger than 35 with Graves' hyperthyroidism. Specimen: blood. This chain links TRBV29-1 with TRBJ2-7, with D perhaps matching TRBD1 (6 bases). Here the CDR3 DNA reads TGCAGCGTTGAAGATCTGGCAGGGGAGAAGTACGAGCAGTACTTC. Its translation is CSVEDLAGEKYEQYF.